Following are 18 T cell receptor beta chains from one sample sequenced in a study of blood T cell repertoires in COVID-19. Using immunoSEQ multiplex PCR, the repertoire was profiled, and TCRdb retains in-frame clones only, with some absent. The sample has roughly 410,000 clones, over 75% seen once. Sample: peripheral blood. Receptors were obtained from a woman in her thirties or forties with COVID-19, enrolled during active disease.

The V and J genes are TRBV25-1 and TRBJ1-1; 7 bases fit TRBD1. Germline V gene data show CDR1 as MGHDK and CDR2 as SYGVNS. The CDR3 is 14 residues long. V lost 1 base and J lost 5; bases outside the gene matches: 4. In DNA, the CDR3 is TGTGCCAGCAGTGAATCCCCAGGGGGTACTGAAGCTTTCTTT. This gives the protein CASSESPGGTEAFF.

The rearrangement links TRBV6-2 or TRBV6-3 to TRBJ2-1; 7 bases agree with TRBD1. The CDR3 is made up of 13 amino acids. Unmatched junction bases numbered 4, after V lost 6 bases and J lost 5 bases. CDR1 is MNHEY and CDR2 is SVGEGT in the germline V gene. The CDR3 spells CASSRDRNNEQFF. The CDR3 DNA reads TGTGCCAGCAGCCGGGACAGAAACAATGAGCAGTTCTTC.

The chain links TRBV5-1 to TRBJ2-1, with a tentative D call TRBD1 (5 bases). The CDR3 spans 15 residues. V was shortened by 0 bases and J by 6 bases, with 13 bases between the two germline ends. Germline V lookup: CDR1 SGHRS, CDR2 YFSETQ. The CDR3 here is CASSLDRPTFNEQFF. In DNA, the CDR3 is TGCGCCAGCAGCTTGGACAGGCCTACCTTCAATGAGCAGTTCTTC.

The V gene is TRBV28, the J gene TRBJ1-5, with no clear D. The CDR3 length is 11 residues. Germline V lookup: CDR1 MDHEN, CDR2 SYDVKM. With 5 bases removed from V and 4 bases from J, the gap between germline ends came to 3 bases. CDR3 in DNA: TGTGCCAGCAGTCAAAATCAGCCCCAGCATTTT. Translating it yields CASSQNQPQHF.

The gene calls are TRBV5-4 and TRBJ1-5; D is unclear. Trimming shortened V by 0 bases and J by 6 bases, and 10 bases separated the two germline ends. The CDR3 is 14 amino acids. CDR1 is SGHNT, CDR2 YYREEE, per germline (reference sequence). The CDR3 spells CASSLDQESQPQHF. CDR3 in DNA: TGTGCCAGCAGCTTGGATCAAGAGAGTCAGCCCCAGCATTTT. The full variable domain, its missing parts supplied by reference TRBV5-4 and TRBJ1-5, is ETGVTQSPTHLIKTRGQQVTLRCSSQSGHNTVSWYQQALGQGPQFIFQYYREEENGRGNFPPRFSGLQFPNYSSELNVNALELDDSALYLCASSLDQESQPQHFGDGTRLSIL.

In the case of this clone: Different DNA sequences within this sample yield the same CDR3. The chain joins TRBV7-2 to TRBJ1-2; 7 bases are a match to TRBD1. The CDR3 is made up of 13 amino acids. Germline assignment: CDR1 SGHTA and CDR2 FQGNSA. V lost 1 base to trimming and J lost 8 bases; unmatched junction nucleotides: 4. CDR3: CASSLGTGVGYTF. CDR3 DNA sequence: TGTGCCAGCAGCTTAGGGACAGGAGTGGGCTACACCTTC.

The chain recombines TRBV7-2 with TRBJ2-1, with 8 positions matching TRBD2. V lost 5 bases to trimming and J lost 4 bases; unmatched junction nucleotides: 10. The V gene's germline CDR1 is SGHTA and CDR2 FQGNSA. This CDR3 has 16 amino acids. Here the CDR3 DNA reads TGTGCCAGCAGCCTGAACAGGGTAGCGGGGTACAATGAGCAGTTCTTC. It codes for CASSLNRVAGYNEQFF.

The chain combines TRBV30 with TRBJ1-2, with 7 bases fitting TRBD1. V was clipped by 4 bases and J by 4 bases; unmatched bases: 9. The CDR3 is made up of 14 amino acids. Looked up from germline, CDR1 is GTSNPN and CDR2 is SVGIG (reference sequence). The CDR3 nucleotides are TGTGCCTGGATATCGACAGGGCTTTTCTATGGCTACACCTTC. It encodes CAWISTGLFYGYTF.

The chain uses TRBV7-2 and TRBJ2-1; 7 bases agree with TRBD2. This CDR3 is built from 17 residues. The germline V gene encodes CDR1 SGHTA and CDR2 FQGNSA. The ends lost 1 base at V and 0 bases at J; junction bases unmatched: 6. CDR3 loop: CASSLGGRGSSYNEQFF. CDR3 DNA sequence: TGTGCCAGCAGCTTAGGAGGGAGGGGTAGCTCCTACAATGAGCAGTTCTTC. The full variable domain, its missing parts supplied by reference TRBV7-2 and TRBJ2-1, is GAGVSQSPSNKVTEKGKDVELRCDPISGHTALYWYRQSLGQGLEFLIYFQGNSAPDKSGLPSDRFSAERTGGSVSTLTIQRTQQEDSAVYLCASSLGGRGSSYNEQFFGPGTRLTVL.

The chain is built from TRBV27 and TRBJ2-5; no clear D gene. Germline loops: CDR1 MNHEY, CDR2 SMNVEV (reference sequence). The CDR3 spans 13 residues. V was cut by 8 bases and J by 8 bases, with 18 bases left in between. The CDR3: CASGLVGMDTQYF. The CDR3 DNA sequence: TGTGCCAGCGGTCTAGTTGGTATGGATACCCAGTACTTC.

The chain is built from TRBV5-1 and TRBJ2-5; D may be TRBD2 (6 bases). The CDR3 covers 14 residues. The V end lost 2 bases, the J end lost 1 base, and 9 bases lay between the germline ends. The germline CDR1 and CDR2 sequences are SGHRS and YFSETQ. This CDR3 is CASSFPGGQETQYF. CDR3 coding DNA: TGCGCCAGCAGCTTTCCCGGGGGCCAAGAGACCCAGTACTTC. The complete variable domain, with remaining parts taken from reference TRBV5-1 and TRBJ2-5, reads KAGVTQTPRYLIKTRGQQVTLSCSPISGHRSVSWYQQTPGQGLQFLFEYFSETQRNKGNFPGRFSGRQFSNSRSEMNVSTLELGDSALYLCASSFPGGQETQYFGPGTRLLVL.

The gene calls are TRBV28 and TRBJ2-6; 8 nucleotides align to TRBD2. The CDR3 contains 16 residues. The junction had 3 bases not matched to a gene; V was cut back by 3 bases and J by 2 bases. CDR1 is MDHEN, CDR2 SYDVKM, per germline. The CDR3, as DNA: TGTGCCAGCAGTTTCTTCGGGGGGGCTGGGGCCAACGTCCTGACTTTC. Protein sequence: CASSFFGGAGANVLTF.

The V call is TRBV9, the J call TRBJ1-6; 10 positions agree with TRBD1. There are 15 residues in the CDR3. The V gene end was trimmed by 3 bases and the J gene end by 7 bases; junction bases not matched to a gene: 4. Germline-derived CDR1 and CDR2 are SGDLS and YYNGEE. For the CDR3, the DNA is TGTGCCAGCAGCGCTGGGGACAGGGGAAATTCACCCCTCCACTTT. Protein sequence: CASSAGDRGNSPLHF. The full variable domain, its missing parts supplied by reference TRBV9 and TRBJ1-6, is DSGVTQTPKHLITATGQRVTLRCSPRSGDLSVYWYQQSLDQGLQFLIQYYNGEERAKGNILERFSAQQFPDLHSELNLSSLELGDSALYFCASSAGDRGNSPLHFGNGTRLTVT.

The chain employs TRBV12-3 or TRBV12-4 and TRBJ2-7; the D is unclear. V was cut by 7 bases and J by 2 bases, with 12 bases left in between. The CDR3 spans 13 residues. The CDR3: CASTLQAPYEQYF. CDR3 bases: TGTGCCAGCACCCTGCAGGCTCCCTACGAGCAGTACTTC.

The J gene is TRBJ1-1, the V gene TRBV24-1, with a tentative D call TRBD1 (5 bases). The CDR3 consists of 15 residues. V shed 3 bases and J shed 1 base, with 11 bases lying between them. The germline gives CDR1 KGHDR, CDR2 SFDVKD. The CDR3 nucleotides are TGTGCCACCAGTGATCGGCGGGGGGGGAACACTGAAGCTTTCTTT. The encoded protein is CATSDRRGGNTEAFF.

The rearrangement uses TRBV18 and TRBJ1-1; D call uncertain. Trimming cost V 3 bases and J 6 bases, with 11 bases left between them. The germline CDR1 and CDR2 sequences are KGHSH and LQKENI. CDR3 length equals 13 residues. The CDR3 protein is CASSPEIEAEAFF. CDR3 sequence (DNA): TGTGCCAGCTCACCTGAGATAGAGGCTGAAGCTTTCTTT.

The chain is built from TRBV6-1 and TRBJ1-5; D unresolved. Trimming removed 2 bases from V and 2 bases from J, with 10 bases in between. This CDR3 is 15 amino acids long. Germline V CDR1 and CDR2: MNHNS, SASEGT. CDR3 protein: CASSEIGQGNQPQHF. CDR3 in DNA: TGTGCCAGCAGTGAAATAGGCCAGGGCAATCAGCCCCAGCATTTT.

The chain joins TRBV7-3 to TRBJ2-1; no firm D call. The CDR3 is 12 amino acids. Trimming removed 5 bases from V and 7 bases from J, with 9 bases in between. The germline CDR1 and CDR2 sequences are SGHTA and FQGTGA. This chain's CDR3 is CASSKSRNEQFF. The CDR3 nucleotides are TGTGCCAGCAGCAAAAGTCGGAATGAGCAGTTCTTC.